The 29 T cell receptor beta chains reported below all come from one sample, sequenced in a study of blood T cell repertoires in COVID-19. Sequencing used immunoSEQ multiplex PCR; TCRdb keeps in-frame clones, though not all of them. The repertoire includes approximately 200,000 clones, roughly 83% of them detected once, and approximately 1.2% sits in the top ten. The sample was PBMCs or T cells enriched from blood (not recorded which). These receptors all stem from a woman between 40 and 50 years old with acute COVID-19.

The V call is TRBV2, the J call TRBJ2-1, with D perhaps TRBD2 (7 bases). Trimming shortened V by 4 bases and J by 4 bases, and 11 bases separated the two germline ends. The length of the CDR3 is 14 residues. Germline V gene sequence: CDR1 SNHLY, CDR2 FYNNEI. The CDR3 DNA sequence: TGTGCCAGCAGTGTCGGGGGGCTGTACAATGAGCAGTTCTTC. It codes for CASSVGGLYNEQFF. The variable domain in full, with the rest retrieved from reference TRBV2 and TRBJ2-1, is EPEVTQTPSHQVTQMGQEVILRCVPISNHLYFYWYRQILGQKVEFLVSFYNNEISEKSEIFDDQFSVERPDGSNFTLKIRSTKLEDSAMYFCASSVGGLYNEQFFGPGTRLTVL.

The chain combines TRBV9 with TRBJ1-6, with a tentative D call TRBD1 (5 bases). This CDR3 is 14 amino acids long. Germline CDR1 SGDLS, CDR2 YYNGEE. The V gene lost 0 bases and the J gene lost 10 bases, with 11 bases spanning the gap. The CDR3 protein is CASSVARANSPLHF. The CDR3 bases are TGTGCCAGCAGCGTAGCCAGGGCCAACTCACCCCTCCACTTT.

This chain connects TRBV10-3 to TRBJ1-1; TRBD1 aligns across 7 bases. The CDR3 is 14 residues long. Germline CDR1 and CDR2: ENHRY and SYGVKD. The V segment lost 10 bases and the J segment 2 bases; nucleotides outside the gene matches: 10. CDR3 sequence: CATALQGGNTEAFF. In DNA, the CDR3 is TGTGCCACCGCCCTCCAAGGGGGCAACACTGAAGCTTTCTTT.

The rearrangement uses TRBV27 and TRBJ1-2; D is undetermined. V dropped 6 bases and J dropped 3 bases, with 23 bases sitting between them. CDR1 and CDR2 from the germline V gene are MNHEY and SMNVEV (reference sequence). The CDR3 consists of 17 residues. The DNA of the CDR3 is TGTGCCAGCAGCCCGAGGTGGGGTCGGAGGTTGGACTATGGCTACACCTTC. Its protein is CASSPRWGRRLDYGYTF.

The chain couples TRBV13 to TRBJ2-5; 11 positions agree with TRBD2. The germline gives CDR1 PRHDT, CDR2 FYEKMQ (reference sequence). This CDR3 comprises 18 residues. V lost 3 bases, J lost 0 bases, and 9 bases stayed unmatched. The CDR3 loop is CASSFGLAGGGYQETQYF. The CDR3 coding sequence is TGTGCCAGCAGCTTTGGGCTAGCGGGAGGCGGGTACCAAGAGACCCAGTACTTC.

V and J are TRBV10-3 and TRBJ2-3; perhaps TRBD2 as D (5 bases). CDR1 and CDR2 (germline): ENHRY, SYGVKD. This CDR3 region has 14 residues. With 6 bases removed from V and 0 bases from J, the gap between germline ends came to 10 bases. The CDR3 nucleotides are TGTGCCATCAGGGACTCCCTTAGCACAGATACGCAGTATTTT. Translated, it gives CAIRDSLSTDTQYF.

The chain carries TRBV4-1 and TRBJ2-1; 13 bases are a match to TRBD2. Losses at the gene ends were 0 bases for V and 8 bases for J; bases not matched to a gene: 7. Germline V gene data show CDR1 as MGHRA and CDR2 as YSYEKL. The CDR3 is 17 residues long. The CDR3 reads CASSQDGGLAGRDEQFF. The CDR3 DNA reads TGCGCCAGCAGCCAAGATGGGGGACTAGCGGGAAGGGATGAGCAGTTCTTC.

The chain is built from TRBV28 and TRBJ2-1; 7 bases map to TRBD1. This CDR3 is 15 amino acids long. The V and J ends lost 6 bases and 3 bases, in that order; junction bases with no gene match: 8. The germline CDR1 and CDR2 sequences are MDHEN and SYDVKM. The CDR3 loop is CASSRWTGGYNEQFF. In DNA, the CDR3 is TGTGCCAGCAGCCGCTGGACAGGTGGCTACAATGAGCAGTTCTTC. The full variable domain, its missing parts supplied by reference TRBV28 and TRBJ2-1, is DVKVTQSSRYLVKRTGEKVFLECVQDMDHENMFWYRQDPGLGLRLIYFSYDVKMKEKGDIPEGYSVSREKKERFSLILESASTNQTSMYLCASSRWTGGYNEQFFGPGTRLTVL.

The gene calls are TRBV28 and TRBJ1-1; D call uncertain. The V end lost 5 bases, the J end lost 1 base, and 8 bases lay between the germline ends. Germline V gene lookup returns CDR1 MDHEN and CDR2 SYDVKM. CDR3 length: 13 residues. CDR3 DNA: TGTGCCAGCAGTCTGCGGGGGAACACTGAAGCTTTCTTT. It specifies CASSLRGNTEAFF.

This clone was detected only a few times. This chain connects TRBV2 to TRBJ1-6; 8 bases are a match to TRBD1. Germline CDR1 reads SNHLY; CDR2 reads FYNNEI. V lost 6 bases, J lost 8 bases, and 6 bases stayed unmatched. This CDR3 spans 14 amino acids. As DNA, the CDR3 is TGTGCCAGCAGAGGGGACAGGTCGTATTCACCCCTCCACTTT. This sequence encodes CASRGDRSYSPLHF. The variable domain in full, with the rest retrieved from reference TRBV2 and TRBJ1-6, is EPEVTQTPSHQVTQMGQEVILRCVPISNHLYFYWYRQILGQKVEFLVSFYNNEISEKSEIFDDQFSVERPDGSNFTLKIRSTKLEDSAMYFCASRGDRSYSPLHFGNGTRLTVT.

The rearrangement links TRBV5-4 to TRBJ2-3; TRBD1 might be the D (6 bases). V gave up 3 bases and J gave up 6 bases, with 8 bases separating them. The CDR3 contains 12 residues. Germline lookup yields CDR1 SGHNT and CDR2 YYREEE (reference sequence). The CDR3 region has the DNA TGTGCCAGCAGCTATCAGGGGGATACGCAGTATTTT. Its translation: CASSYQGDTQYF.

J is TRBJ1-3 and V is TRBV30, with D possibly TRBD1 on 6 matching bases. CDR1 GTSNPN and CDR2 SVGIG come from the germline V gene (reference sequence). V dropped 5 bases and J dropped 1 base, with 15 bases sitting between them. The CDR3 is 15 residues long. The CDR3 sequence: CAWSPGHSSGNTIYF. The CDR3 DNA reads TGTGCCTGGTCCCCGGGACATTCTTCTGGAAACACCATATATTTT.

This rearrangement joins TRBV7-7 to TRBJ2-2; 11 bases match TRBD2. The CDR3 contains 18 residues. After removal of 5 bases from V and 0 bases from J, the junction contained 8 bases not matched to a gene. Germline V lookup: CDR1 SSHAT, CDR2 FNYEAQ (reference sequence). CDR3 sequence: CASSPLAGGPANTGELFF. CDR3 DNA: TGTGCCAGCAGCCCTTTAGCGGGAGGGCCGGCGAACACCGGGGAGCTGTTTTTT.

The V call is TRBV6-4, the J call TRBJ2-2; D not resolved. CDR3 length: 14 amino acids. Germline assignment: CDR1 MRHNA and CDR2 SNTAGT. Trimming cost V 4 bases and J 5 bases, with 11 bases left between them. CDR3 bases: TGTGCCAGCAGTGTCCTCTATCTTACCGGGGAGCTGTTTTTT. It translates to CASSVLYLTGELFF.

The J gene is TRBJ1-1, the V gene TRBV6-1, with D possibly TRBD1 on 5 matching bases. The CDR3 loop spans 15 amino acids. V was clipped by 0 bases and J by 2 bases, with 10 bases between them. Germline-derived CDR1 and CDR2 are MNHNS and SASEGT. CDR3 nucleotide sequence: TGTGCCAGCAGTGAAGCCGGGGGAACTAACACTGAAGCTTTCTTT. Its protein product is CASSEAGGTNTEAFF.

This clone was counted a single time. The chain employs TRBV5-6 and TRBJ1-2; TRBD1 might be the D (5 bases). Germline CDR1 reads SGHDT; CDR2 reads YYEEEE. CDR3 size: 16 residues. Trimming took off 4 bases at V and 4 bases at J, with 20 bases between the two ends. As DNA, the CDR3 is TGTGCCAGCAGCCTTAGGGCCCAGGGCAGTCTCTATGGCTACACCTTC. It translates to CASSLRAQGSLYGYTF.

This clone was seen a single time. The chain employs TRBV19 and TRBJ2-5; 7 positions match TRBD2. The CDR3 sequence is 15 residues long. With V trimmed by 4 bases and J by 6 bases, 11 bases remained unmatched. CDR1 LNHDA and CDR2 SQIVND come from the germline V gene (reference sequence). The CDR3 is CASSSEGQGGKTQYF. For the CDR3, the DNA is TGTGCCAGTAGTAGCGAGGGGCAGGGAGGGAAGACCCAGTACTTC.

This chain links TRBV11-2 with TRBJ2-3, with 14 bases aligning to TRBD2. The CDR3 has 17 amino acids. Trimming took 4 bases from V and 3 from J; bases not matched to a gene: 6. Germline V lookup: CDR1 SGHAT, CDR2 FQNNGV. The CDR3 nucleotides are TGTGCCAGCAGCTCAAGGACTAGCGGGAGGATGACAGATACGCAGTATTTT. Its translation: CASSSRTSGRMTDTQYF. Filled out from reference TRBV11-2 and TRBJ2-3, the complete variable domain reads EAGVAQSPRYKIIEKRQSVAFWCNPISGHATLYWYQQILGQGPKLLIQFQNNGVVDDSQLPKDRFSAERLKGVDSTLKIQPAKLEDSAVYLCASSSRTSGRMTDTQYFGPGTRLTVL.

A word on this clone: An end of the junction does not agree with germline; a read error may underlie this. CDR3 in amino acids: CASREQGGGTSGTF. CDR3 nucleotide sequence: TGTGCCAGCAGAGAACAGGGAGGGGGGACTAGCGGGACCTTC. V gene TRBV28 combines with J gene TRBJ2-7; 13 nucleotides align to TRBD2. The CDR3 has 14 amino acids. Germline CDR1 MDHEN, CDR2 SYDVKM.

This clone was found once. The J gene is TRBJ2-5, the V gene TRBV15; 8 positions agree with TRBD2. Germline V gene data show CDR1 as LNHNV and CDR2 as YYDKDF (reference sequence). The J segment lost 5 bases and the V segment lost 1 base, leaving 9 bases of the junction unmatched. The CDR3 extends over 16 amino acids. The CDR3 DNA sequence: TGTGCCACCAGCAGAGTGGAGCGGGAGCCCCCCGAGACCCAGTACTTC. Its translation: CATSRVEREPPETQYF.

The chain couples TRBV7-2 to TRBJ2-5; weak D call: TRBD1 (6 bases). This CDR3 is 13 amino acids long. Germline V gene sequence: CDR1 SGHTA, CDR2 FQGNSA. V lost 8 bases to trimming and J lost 2 bases, with 12 bases between them. The CDR3 spells CASRDMMQETQYF. The CDR3 region has the DNA TGTGCCAGCCGGGACATGATGCAAGAGACCCAGTACTTC. The complete variable domain, with remaining parts taken from reference TRBV7-2 and TRBJ2-5, reads GAGVSQSPSNKVTEKGKDVELRCDPISGHTALYWYRQSLGQGLEFLIYFQGNSAPDKSGLPSDRFSAERTGGSVSTLTIQRTQQEDSAVYLCASRDMMQETQYFGPGTRLLVL.

This rearrangement joins TRBV5-1 to TRBJ2-1; 10 bases align to TRBD2. Unmatched junction bases numbered 0, after V lost 2 bases and J lost 10 bases. The CDR3 length is 12 residues. Germline CDR1 reads SGHRS; CDR2 reads YFSETQ. Here the CDR3 DNA reads TGCGCCAGCAGCTTACTAGCGGGGGAGCAGTTCTTC. It encodes CASSLLAGEQFF.

The J gene is TRBJ1-5, the V gene TRBV6-5; D not resolved. This CDR3 contains 13 residues. The germline V and J ends were trimmed by 5 bases and 0 bases, with 5 bases remaining between them. Germline V CDR1 and CDR2: MNHEY, SVGAGI. The CDR3 sequence: CASSPNSNQPQHF. The CDR3 nucleotides are TGTGCCAGCAGTCCAAATAGCAATCAGCCCCAGCATTTT.

V usage is TRBV18 and J usage is TRBJ2-7, with 9 bases aligning to TRBD2. J was trimmed by 4 bases and V by 4 bases; bases with no gene match: 8. Germline V gene sequence: CDR1 KGHSH, CDR2 LQKENI. CDR3 length: 15 residues. The CDR3 spells CASSLTTSGEYEQYF. CDR3 DNA: TGTGCCAGCTCACTAACGACTAGCGGAGAGTACGAGCAGTACTTC.

A single count supports this clone. Other DNA sequences in the same sample also yield this CDR3. The genes are TRBV2 and TRBJ1-2; D uncertain. CDR1 is SNHLY and CDR2 is FYNNEI in the germline V gene. Trimming removed 3 bases from V and 4 bases from J, with 6 bases in between. The CDR3 consists of 12 residues. The CDR3 sequence is CASSEGSYGYTF. DNA of the CDR3: TGTGCCAGCAGTGAGGGCAGCTATGGCTACACCTTC.

This clone was seen just once. The chain employs TRBV30 and TRBJ2-2; tentatively, D is TRBD1 (6 bases). V lost 3 bases and J lost 7, with 18 bases in between. From germline, CDR1 is GTSNPN and CDR2 SVGIG (reference sequence). This CDR3 has 15 residues. The CDR3 loop reads CAWSPGQTLIGELFF. Written as DNA, the CDR3 is TGTGCCTGGAGCCCCGGACAGACTTTAATCGGGGAGCTGTTTTTT.

CDR3 in amino acids: CASSHAGGAQGNEQFF. Here the CDR3 DNA reads TGCGCCAGCAGCCATGCGGGGGGGGCTCAGGGCAATGAGCAGTTCTTC. The chain combines TRBV4-1 with TRBJ2-1, with 9 positions matching TRBD2. The germline gives CDR1 MGHRA, CDR2 YSYEKL. This CDR3 is built from 16 residues. V was pared by 3 bases and J by 6 bases, with 9 bases of the junction left unmatched.

V usage is TRBV5-5 and J usage is TRBJ1-5, with TRBD1 matching 10 bases. Losses at the gene ends were 3 bases for V and 2 bases for J; bases not matched to a gene: 2. Germline V CDR1 and CDR2: SGHKS, YYEKEE (reference sequence). The length of the CDR3 is 15 residues. CDR3 protein: CASSWGTGGNQPQHF. DNA for the CDR3: TGTGCCAGCAGCTGGGGGACAGGGGGCAATCAGCCCCAGCATTTT.

The CDR3 DNA sequence: TGTGCCAGCAGTCTGCATCCGGGACAGATGAACACTGAAGCTTTCTTT. It is translated as CASSLHPGQMNTEAFF. The V call is TRBV28, the J call TRBJ1-1; TRBD1 aligns across 7 bases. The CDR3 is 16 amino acids. With V trimmed by 5 bases and J by 0 bases, 9 bases remained unmatched. CDR1 is MDHEN and CDR2 is SYDVKM in the germline V gene.